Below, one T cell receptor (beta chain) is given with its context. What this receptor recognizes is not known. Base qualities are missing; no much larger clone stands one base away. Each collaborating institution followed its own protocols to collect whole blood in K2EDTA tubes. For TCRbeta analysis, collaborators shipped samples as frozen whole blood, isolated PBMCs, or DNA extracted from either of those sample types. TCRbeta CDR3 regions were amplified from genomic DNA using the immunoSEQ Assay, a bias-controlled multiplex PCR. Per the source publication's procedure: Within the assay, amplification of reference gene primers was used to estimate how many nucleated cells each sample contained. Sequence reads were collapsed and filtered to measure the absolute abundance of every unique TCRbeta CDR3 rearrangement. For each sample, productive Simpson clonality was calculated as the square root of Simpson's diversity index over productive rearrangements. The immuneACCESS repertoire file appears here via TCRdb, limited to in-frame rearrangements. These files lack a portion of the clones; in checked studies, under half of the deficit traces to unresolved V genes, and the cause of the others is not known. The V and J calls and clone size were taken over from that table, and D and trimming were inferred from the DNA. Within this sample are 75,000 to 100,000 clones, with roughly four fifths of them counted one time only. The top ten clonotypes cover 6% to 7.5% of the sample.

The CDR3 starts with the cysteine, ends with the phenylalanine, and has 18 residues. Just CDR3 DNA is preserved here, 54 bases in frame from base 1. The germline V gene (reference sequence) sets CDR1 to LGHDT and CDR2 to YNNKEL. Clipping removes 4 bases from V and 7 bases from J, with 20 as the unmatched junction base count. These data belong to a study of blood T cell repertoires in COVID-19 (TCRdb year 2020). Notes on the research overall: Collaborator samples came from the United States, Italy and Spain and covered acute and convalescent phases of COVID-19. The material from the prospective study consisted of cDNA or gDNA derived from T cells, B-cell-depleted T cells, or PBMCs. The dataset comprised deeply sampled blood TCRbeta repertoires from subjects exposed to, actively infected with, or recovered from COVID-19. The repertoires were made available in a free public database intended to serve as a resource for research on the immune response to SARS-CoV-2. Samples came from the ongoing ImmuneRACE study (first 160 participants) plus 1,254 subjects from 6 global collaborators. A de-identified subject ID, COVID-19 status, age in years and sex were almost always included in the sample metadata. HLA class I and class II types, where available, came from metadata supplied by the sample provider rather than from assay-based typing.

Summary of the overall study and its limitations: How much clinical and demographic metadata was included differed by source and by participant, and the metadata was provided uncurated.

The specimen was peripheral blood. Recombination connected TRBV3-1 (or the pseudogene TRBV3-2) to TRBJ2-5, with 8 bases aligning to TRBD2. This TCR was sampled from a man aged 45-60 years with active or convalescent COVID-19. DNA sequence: TGTGCCAGCAGCCTTCGAACCCGGACTAGCCGGGGGCTCGGGACCCAGTACTTC. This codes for CASSLRTRTSRGLGTQYF.